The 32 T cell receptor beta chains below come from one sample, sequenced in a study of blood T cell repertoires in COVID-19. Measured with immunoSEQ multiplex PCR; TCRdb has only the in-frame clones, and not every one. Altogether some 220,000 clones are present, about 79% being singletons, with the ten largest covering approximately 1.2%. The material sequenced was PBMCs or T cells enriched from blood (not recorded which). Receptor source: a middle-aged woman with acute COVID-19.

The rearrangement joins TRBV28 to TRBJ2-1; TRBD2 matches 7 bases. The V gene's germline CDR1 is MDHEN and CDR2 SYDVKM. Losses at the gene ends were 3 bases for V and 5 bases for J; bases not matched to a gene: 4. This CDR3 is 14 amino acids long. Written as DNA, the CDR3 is TGTGCCAGCAGTTTGCGGGAGTGGAACAATGAGCAGTTCTTC. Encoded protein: CASSLREWNNEQFF.

CDR3 sequence reads: CASRRNDRAGQPQHF. CDR3 nucleotides: TGTGCCAGCAGACGAAACGACAGGGCTGGCCAGCCCCAGCATTTT. V and J are TRBV6-5 and TRBJ1-5; 7 positions agree with TRBD1. The CDR3 covers 15 residues. The trim removed 6 bases at V and 7 bases at J, leaving 12 bases unmatched. The germline V gene encodes CDR1 MNHEY and CDR2 SVGAGI.

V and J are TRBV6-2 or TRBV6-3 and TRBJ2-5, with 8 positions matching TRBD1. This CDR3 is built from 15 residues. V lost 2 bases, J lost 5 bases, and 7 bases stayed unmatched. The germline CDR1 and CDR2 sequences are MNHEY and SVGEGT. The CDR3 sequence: CASSYPGQGAETQYF. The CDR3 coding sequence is TGTGCCAGCAGTTACCCCGGGCAGGGGGCTGAGACCCAGTACTTC.

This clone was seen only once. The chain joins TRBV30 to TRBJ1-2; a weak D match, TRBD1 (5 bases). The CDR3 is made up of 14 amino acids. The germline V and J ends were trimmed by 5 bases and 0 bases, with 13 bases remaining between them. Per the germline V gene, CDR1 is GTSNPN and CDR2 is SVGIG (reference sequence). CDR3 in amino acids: CAWRPRTTNYGYTF. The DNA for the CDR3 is TGTGCCTGGCGGCCCCGGACAACTAACTATGGCTACACCTTC. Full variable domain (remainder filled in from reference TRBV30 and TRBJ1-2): SQTIHQWPATLVQPVGSPLSLECTVEGTSNPNLYWYRQAAGRGLQLLFYSVGIGQISSEVPQNLSASRPQDRQFILSSKKLLLSDSGFYLCAWRPRTTNYGYTFGSGTRLTVV.

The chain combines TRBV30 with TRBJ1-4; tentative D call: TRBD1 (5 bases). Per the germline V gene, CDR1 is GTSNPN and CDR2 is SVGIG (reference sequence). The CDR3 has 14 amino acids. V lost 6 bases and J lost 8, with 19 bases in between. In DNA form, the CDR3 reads TGTGCCTGTCACCCTGGGGGAGGGGACGAAAAACTGTTTTTT. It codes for CACHPGGGDEKLFF.

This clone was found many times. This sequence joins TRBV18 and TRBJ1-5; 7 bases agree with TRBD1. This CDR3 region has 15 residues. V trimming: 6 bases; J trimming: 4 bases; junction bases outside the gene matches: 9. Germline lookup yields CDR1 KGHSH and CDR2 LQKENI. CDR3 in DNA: TGTGCCAGCTCCTCCTCCGGGACAGAGAATCAGCCCCAGCATTTT. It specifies CASSSSGTENQPQHF.

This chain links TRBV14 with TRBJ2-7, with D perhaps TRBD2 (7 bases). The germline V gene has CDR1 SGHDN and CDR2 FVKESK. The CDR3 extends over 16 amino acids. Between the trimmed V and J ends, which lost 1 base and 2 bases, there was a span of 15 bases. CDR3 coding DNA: TGTGCCAGCAGCCAAGGGGGGGGCGGGTTCCCCTACGAGCAGTACTTC. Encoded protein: CASSQGGGGFPYEQYF.

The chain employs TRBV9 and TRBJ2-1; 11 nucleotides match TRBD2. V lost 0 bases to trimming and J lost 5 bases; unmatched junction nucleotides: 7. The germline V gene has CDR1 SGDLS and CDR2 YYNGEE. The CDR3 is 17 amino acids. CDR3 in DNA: TGTGCCAGCAGCGTAGCTGGCGGGGGACTAGCGGACAATGAGCAGTTCTTC. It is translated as CASSVAGGGLADNEQFF.

In DNA form, the CDR3 reads TGTGCCAGCAGCAAAGGGACACCTACTAGCACAGATACGCAGTATTTT. Protein product: CASSKGTPTSTDTQYF. The J gene is TRBJ2-3, the V gene TRBV11-1; a possible D gene is TRBD1 (6 bases). CDR1 SGHAT and CDR2 FQDESV come from the germline V gene (reference sequence). Trimming stripped 5 bases from V and 0 bases from J, with 15 bases between. The length of the CDR3 is 16 residues.

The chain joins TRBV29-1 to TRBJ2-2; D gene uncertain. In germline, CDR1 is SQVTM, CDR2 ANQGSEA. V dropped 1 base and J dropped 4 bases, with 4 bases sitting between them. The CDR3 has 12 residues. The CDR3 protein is CSVEGSTGELFF. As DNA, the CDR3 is TGCAGCGTTGAAGGGAGCACCGGGGAGCTGTTTTTT.

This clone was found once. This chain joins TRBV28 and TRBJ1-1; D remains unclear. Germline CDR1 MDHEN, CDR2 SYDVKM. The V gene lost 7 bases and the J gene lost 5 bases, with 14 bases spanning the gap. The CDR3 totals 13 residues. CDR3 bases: TGTGCCAGCACTCCCCCCCCGGGGACTGAAGCTTTCTTT. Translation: CASTPPPGTEAFF.

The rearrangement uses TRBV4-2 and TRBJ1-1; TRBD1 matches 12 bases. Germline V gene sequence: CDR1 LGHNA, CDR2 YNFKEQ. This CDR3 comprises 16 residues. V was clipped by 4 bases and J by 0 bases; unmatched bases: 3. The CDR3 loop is CASSLGTGGLNTEAFF. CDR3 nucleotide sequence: TGTGCCAGCAGCCTTGGGACAGGGGGCTTGAACACTGAAGCTTTCTTT.

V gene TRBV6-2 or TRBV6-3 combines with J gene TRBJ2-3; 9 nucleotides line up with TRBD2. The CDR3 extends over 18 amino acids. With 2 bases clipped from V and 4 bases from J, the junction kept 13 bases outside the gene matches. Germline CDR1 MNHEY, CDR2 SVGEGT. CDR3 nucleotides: TGTGCCAGCAGTTACGATAGAGAGAGACTAGCGGACCCAGATACGCAGTATTTT. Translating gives CASSYDRERLADPDTQYF.

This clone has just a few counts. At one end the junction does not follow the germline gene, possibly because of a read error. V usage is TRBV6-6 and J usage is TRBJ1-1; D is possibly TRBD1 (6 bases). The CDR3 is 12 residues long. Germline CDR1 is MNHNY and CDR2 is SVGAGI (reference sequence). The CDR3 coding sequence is TGTGCCAGCAGCCAGGGGAACGCTGAAGCTTTCTTT. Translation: CASSQGNAEAFF.

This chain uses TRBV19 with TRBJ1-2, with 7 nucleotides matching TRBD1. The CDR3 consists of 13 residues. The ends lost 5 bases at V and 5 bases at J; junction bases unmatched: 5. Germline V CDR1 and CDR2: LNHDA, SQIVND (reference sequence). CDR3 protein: CASSWDRVYGYTF. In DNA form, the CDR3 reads TGTGCCAGTAGTTGGGACAGAGTTTATGGCTACACCTTC.

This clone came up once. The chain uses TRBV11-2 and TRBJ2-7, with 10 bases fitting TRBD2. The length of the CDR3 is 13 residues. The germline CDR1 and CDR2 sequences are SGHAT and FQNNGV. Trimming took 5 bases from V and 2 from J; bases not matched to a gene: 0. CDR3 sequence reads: CASSTSGAYEQYF. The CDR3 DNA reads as TGTGCCAGCAGCACTAGCGGGGCCTACGAGCAGTACTTC.

The CDR3 DNA follows: TGTGCCAGCAGTTCTGGCAGGGGGTTATCGGGGGAGCTGTTTTTT. It encodes CASSSGRGLSGELFF. The J gene is TRBJ2-2, the V gene TRBV28; 7 positions agree with TRBD1. Germline V CDR1 and CDR2: MDHEN, SYDVKM. The CDR3 is 15 residues long. Trimming took 4 bases from V and 8 from J; bases not matched to a gene: 10.

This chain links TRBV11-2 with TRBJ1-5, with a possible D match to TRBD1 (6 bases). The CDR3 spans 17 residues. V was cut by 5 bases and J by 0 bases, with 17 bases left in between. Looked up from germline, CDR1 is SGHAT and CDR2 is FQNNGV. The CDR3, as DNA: TGTGCCAGCAGCCCGCAGGGGCAGGTCTATAGCAATCAGCCCCAGCATTTT. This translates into CASSPQGQVYSNQPQHF. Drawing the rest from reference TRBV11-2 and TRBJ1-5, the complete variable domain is EAGVAQSPRYKIIEKRQSVAFWCNPISGHATLYWYQQILGQGPKLLIQFQNNGVVDDSQLPKDRFSAERLKGVDSTLKIQPAKLEDSAVYLCASSPQGQVYSNQPQHFGDGTRLSIL.

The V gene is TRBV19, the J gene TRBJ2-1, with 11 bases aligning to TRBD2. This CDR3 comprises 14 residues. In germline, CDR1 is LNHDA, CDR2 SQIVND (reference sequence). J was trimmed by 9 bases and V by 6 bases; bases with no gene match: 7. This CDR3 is CASSLSGGASEQFF. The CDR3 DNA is TGTGCCAGTAGCCTTAGCGGGGGGGCTAGTGAGCAGTTCTTC.

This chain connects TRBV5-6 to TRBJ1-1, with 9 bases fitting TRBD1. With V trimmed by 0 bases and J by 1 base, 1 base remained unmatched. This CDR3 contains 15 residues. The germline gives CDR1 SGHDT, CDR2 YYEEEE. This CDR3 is CASSLAGQGNTEAFF. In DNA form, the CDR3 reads TGTGCCAGCAGCTTGGCGGGACAGGGGAACACTGAAGCTTTCTTT.

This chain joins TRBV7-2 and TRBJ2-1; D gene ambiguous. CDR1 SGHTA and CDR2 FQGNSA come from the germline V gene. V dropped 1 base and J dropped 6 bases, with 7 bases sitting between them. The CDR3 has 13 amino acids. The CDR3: CASSLVLGNEQFF. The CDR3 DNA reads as TGTGCCAGCAGCTTAGTTCTAGGCAATGAGCAGTTCTTC.

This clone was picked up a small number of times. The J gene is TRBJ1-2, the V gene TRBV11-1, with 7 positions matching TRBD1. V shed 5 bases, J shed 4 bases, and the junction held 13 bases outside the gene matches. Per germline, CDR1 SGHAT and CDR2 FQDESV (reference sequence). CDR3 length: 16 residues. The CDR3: CASSRALQGLGYGYTF. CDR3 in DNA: TGTGCCAGCAGCCGAGCGTTACAGGGGCTTGGCTATGGCTACACCTTC.

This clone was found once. The CDR3 sequence: CASSTGTGYGYTF. The CDR3 DNA reads TGTGCCAGTAGCACTGGGACAGGCTATGGCTACACCTTC. The J gene is TRBJ1-2, the V gene TRBV19; 8 nucleotides match TRBD1. The CDR3 runs to 13 residues. The V and J ends lost 6 bases and 4 bases, in that order; junction bases with no gene match: 4. The V gene's germline CDR1 is LNHDA and CDR2 SQIVND (reference sequence).

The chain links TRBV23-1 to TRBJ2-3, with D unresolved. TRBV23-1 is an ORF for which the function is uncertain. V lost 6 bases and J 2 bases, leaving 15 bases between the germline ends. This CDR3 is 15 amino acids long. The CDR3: CASREDNIPTDTQYF. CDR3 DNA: TGCGCCAGCAGAGAGGATAATATCCCCACAGATACGCAGTATTTT.

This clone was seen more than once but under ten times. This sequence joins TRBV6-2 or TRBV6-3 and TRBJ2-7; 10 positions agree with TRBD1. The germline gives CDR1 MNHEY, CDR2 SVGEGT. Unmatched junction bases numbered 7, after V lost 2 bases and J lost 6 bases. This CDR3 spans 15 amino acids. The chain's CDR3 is CASSYVGQGVLEQYF. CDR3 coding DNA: TGTGCCAGCAGTTACGTCGGACAGGGGGTTCTCGAGCAGTACTTC.

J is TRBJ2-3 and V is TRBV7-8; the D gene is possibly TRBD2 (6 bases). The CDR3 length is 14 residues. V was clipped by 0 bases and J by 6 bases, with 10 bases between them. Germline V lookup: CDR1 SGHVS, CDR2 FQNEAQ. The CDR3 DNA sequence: TGTGCCAGCAGCTTAGCGGGGACTGGCGATACGCAGTATTTT. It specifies CASSLAGTGDTQYF.

The CDR3 sequence: CASSPPGTNAAFF. CDR3 in DNA: TGTGCCAGCAGTCCCCCCGGGACAAACGCAGCTTTCTTT. V usage is TRBV27 and J usage is TRBJ1-1; a weak D match, TRBD1 (6 bases). In germline, CDR1 is MNHEY, CDR2 SMNVEV (reference sequence). V lost 5 bases and J 10 bases, leaving 17 bases between the germline ends. This CDR3 spans 13 amino acids.

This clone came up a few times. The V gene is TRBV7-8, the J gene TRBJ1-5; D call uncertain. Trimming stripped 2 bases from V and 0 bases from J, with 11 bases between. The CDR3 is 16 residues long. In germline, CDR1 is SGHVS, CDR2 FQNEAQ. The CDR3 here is CASSLSTVISNQPQHF. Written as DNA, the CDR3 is TGTGCCAGCAGCTTATCTACCGTCATTAGCAATCAGCCCCAGCATTTT.

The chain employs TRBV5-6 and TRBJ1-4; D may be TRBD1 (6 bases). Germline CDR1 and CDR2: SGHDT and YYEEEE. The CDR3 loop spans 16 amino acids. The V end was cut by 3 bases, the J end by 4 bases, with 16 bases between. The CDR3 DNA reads TGTGCCAGCAGCTCTAACGGACAGTCCCTTAATGAAAAACTGTTTTTT. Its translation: CASSSNGQSLNEKLFF.

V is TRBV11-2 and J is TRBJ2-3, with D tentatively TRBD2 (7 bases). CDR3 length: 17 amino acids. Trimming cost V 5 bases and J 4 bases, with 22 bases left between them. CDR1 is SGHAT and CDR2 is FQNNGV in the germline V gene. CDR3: CASSASPGGRGPDTQYF. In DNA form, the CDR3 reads TGTGCCAGCAGCGCGAGCCCCGGGGGGCGGGGCCCAGATACGCAGTATTTT.

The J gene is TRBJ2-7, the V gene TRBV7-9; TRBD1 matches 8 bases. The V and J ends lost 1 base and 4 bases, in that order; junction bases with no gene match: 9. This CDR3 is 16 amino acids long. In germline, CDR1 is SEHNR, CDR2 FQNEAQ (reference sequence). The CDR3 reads CASSLGLTGAGYEQYF. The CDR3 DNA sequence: TGTGCCAGCAGCTTAGGCTTGACAGGGGCGGGTTACGAGCAGTACTTC.

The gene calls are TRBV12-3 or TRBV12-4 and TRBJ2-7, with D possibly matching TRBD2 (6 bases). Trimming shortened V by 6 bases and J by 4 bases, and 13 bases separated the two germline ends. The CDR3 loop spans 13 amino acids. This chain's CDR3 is CASRSLGGYEQYF. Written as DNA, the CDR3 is TGTGCCAGCAGATCCTTGGGGGGATACGAGCAGTACTTC.